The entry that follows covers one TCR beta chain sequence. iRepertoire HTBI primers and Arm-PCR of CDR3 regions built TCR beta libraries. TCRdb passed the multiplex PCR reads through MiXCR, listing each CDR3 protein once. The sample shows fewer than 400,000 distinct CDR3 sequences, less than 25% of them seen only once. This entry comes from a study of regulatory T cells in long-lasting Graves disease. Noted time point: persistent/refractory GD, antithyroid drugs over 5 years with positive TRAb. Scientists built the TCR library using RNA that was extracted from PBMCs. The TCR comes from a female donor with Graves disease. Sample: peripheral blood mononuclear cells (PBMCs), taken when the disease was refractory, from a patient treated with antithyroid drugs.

CDR3 DNA: TGTGCCAGCAGCTTAGCTTTCAGAATGAACACTGAAGCTTTCTTT. Its translation: CASSLAFRMNTEAFF. This chain connects TRBV7-2 to TRBJ1-1; unclear D gene. The CDR3 has 15 amino acids. Germline V lookup: CDR1 SGHTA, CDR2 FQGNSA. Trimming stripped 0 bases from V and 0 bases from J, with 8 bases between. The complete variable domain, with remaining parts taken from reference TRBV7-2 and TRBJ1-1, reads GAGVSQSPSNKVTEKGKDVELRCDPISGHTALYWYRQSLGQGLEFLIYFQGNSAPDKSGLPSDRFSAERTGGSVSTLTIQRTQQEDSAVYLCASSLAFRMNTEAFFGQGTRLTVV.